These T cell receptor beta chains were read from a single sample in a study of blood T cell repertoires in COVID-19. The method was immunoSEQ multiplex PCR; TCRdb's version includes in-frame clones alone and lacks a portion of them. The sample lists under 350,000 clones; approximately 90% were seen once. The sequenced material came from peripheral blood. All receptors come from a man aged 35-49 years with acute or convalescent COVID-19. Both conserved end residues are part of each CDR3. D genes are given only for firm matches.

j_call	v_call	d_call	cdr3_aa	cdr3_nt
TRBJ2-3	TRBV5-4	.	CASSLVREEKYF	TGTGCCAGCAGCTTGGTCAGGGAAGAAAAGTATTTT
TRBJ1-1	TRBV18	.	CASSPLSGDTEAFF	TGTGCCAGCTCACCACTTTCGGGGGACACTGAAGCTTTCTTT
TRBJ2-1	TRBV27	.	CASSLEGDEQFF	TGTGCCAGCAGTTTAGAGGGCGATGAGCAGTTCTTC
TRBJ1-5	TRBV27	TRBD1	CASSPQGVSKNQPQHF	TGTGCCAGCAGTCCGCAGGGGGTTTCAAAAAACCAGCCCCAGCATTTT
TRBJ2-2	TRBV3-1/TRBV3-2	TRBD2	CASSQLAGSGELFF	TGTGCCAGCAGCCAACTAGCGGGAAGCGGGGAGCTGTTTTTT
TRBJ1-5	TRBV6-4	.	CASSPDSSNQPQHF	TGTGCCAGCAGCCCGGACAGTAGCAATCAGCCCCAGCATTTT
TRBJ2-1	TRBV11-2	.	CASSPSLEQFF	TGTGCCAGCAGCCCGAGCTTAGAGCAGTTCTTC
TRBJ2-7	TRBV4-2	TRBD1	CASSQDIYRGLYEQYF	TGTGCCAGCAGCCAAGATATTTACAGGGGGCTCTACGAGCAGTACTTC
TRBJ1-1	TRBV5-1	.	CASRAGAEGTEAFF	TGCGCCAGCAGAGCGGGGGCAGAGGGCACTGAAGCTTTCTTT
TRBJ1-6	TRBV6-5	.	CASSPGKMSSPLHF	TGTGCCAGCAGCCCAGGGAAAATGTCTTCACCCCTCCACTTT
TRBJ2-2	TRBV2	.	CASSDLSNTGELFF	TGTGCCAGCAGTGACCTTTCGAACACCGGGGAGCTGTTTTTT